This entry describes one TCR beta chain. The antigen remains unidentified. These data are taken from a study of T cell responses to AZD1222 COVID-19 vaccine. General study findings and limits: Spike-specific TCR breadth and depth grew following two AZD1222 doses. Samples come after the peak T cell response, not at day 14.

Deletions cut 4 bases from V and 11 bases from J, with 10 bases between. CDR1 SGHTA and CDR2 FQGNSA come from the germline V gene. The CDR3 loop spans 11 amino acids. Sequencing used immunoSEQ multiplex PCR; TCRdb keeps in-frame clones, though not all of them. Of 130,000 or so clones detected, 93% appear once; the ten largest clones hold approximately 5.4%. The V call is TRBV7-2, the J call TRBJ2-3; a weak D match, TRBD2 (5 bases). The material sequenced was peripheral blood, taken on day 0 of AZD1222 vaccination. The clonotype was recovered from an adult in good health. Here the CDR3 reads CASSSRDRQYF. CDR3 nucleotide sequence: TGTGCCAGCAGCTCACGGGATCGGCAGTATTTT.